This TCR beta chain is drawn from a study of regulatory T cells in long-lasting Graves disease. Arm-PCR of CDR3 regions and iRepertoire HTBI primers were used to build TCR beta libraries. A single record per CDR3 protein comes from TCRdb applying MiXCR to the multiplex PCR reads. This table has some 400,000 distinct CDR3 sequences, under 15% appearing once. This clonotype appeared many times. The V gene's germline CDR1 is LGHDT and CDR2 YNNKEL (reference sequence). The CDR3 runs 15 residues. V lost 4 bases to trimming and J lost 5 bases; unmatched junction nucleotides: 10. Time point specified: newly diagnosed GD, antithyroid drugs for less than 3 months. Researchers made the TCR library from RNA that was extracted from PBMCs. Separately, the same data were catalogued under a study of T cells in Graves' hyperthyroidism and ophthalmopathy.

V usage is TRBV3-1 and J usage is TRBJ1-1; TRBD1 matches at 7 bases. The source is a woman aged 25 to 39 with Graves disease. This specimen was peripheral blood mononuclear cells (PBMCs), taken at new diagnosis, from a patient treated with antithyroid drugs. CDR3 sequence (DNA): TGTGCCAGCAGCCTGACAGGGAGTGTGTCGACTGAAGCTTTCTTT. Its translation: CASSLTGSVSTEAFF.